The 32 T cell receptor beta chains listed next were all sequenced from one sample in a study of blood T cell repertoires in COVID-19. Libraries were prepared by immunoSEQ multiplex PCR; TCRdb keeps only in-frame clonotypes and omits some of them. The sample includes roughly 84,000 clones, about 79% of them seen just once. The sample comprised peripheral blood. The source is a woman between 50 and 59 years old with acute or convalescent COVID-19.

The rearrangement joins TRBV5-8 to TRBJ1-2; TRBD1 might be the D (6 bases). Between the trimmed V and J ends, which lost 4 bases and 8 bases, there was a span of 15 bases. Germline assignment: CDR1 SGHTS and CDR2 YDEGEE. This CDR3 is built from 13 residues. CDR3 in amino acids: CASSETGQGGYTF. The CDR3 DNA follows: TGTGCCAGCAGCGAGACAGGCCAGGGGGGCTACACCTTC.

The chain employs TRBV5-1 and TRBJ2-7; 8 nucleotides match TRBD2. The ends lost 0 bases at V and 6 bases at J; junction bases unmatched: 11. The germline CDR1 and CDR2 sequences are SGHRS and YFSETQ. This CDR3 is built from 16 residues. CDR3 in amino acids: CASSLASGWSGGEQYF. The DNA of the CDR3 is TGCGCCAGCAGCTTGGCCAGTGGATGGAGCGGGGGCGAGCAGTACTTC.

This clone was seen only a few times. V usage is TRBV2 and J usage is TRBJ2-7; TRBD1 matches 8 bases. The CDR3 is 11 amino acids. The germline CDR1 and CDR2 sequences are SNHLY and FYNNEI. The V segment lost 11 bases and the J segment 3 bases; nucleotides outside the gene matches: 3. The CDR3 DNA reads TGTGCCGGCGGACAGGGCTACGAGCAGTACTTC. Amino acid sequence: CAGGQGYEQYF.

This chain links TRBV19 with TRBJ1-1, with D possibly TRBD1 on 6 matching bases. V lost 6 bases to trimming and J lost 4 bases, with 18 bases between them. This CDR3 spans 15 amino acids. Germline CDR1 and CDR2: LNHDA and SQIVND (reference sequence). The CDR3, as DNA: TGTGCCAGTAGCTCCCTGGGGGGGCAGGGCACTGAAGCTTTCTTT. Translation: CASSSLGGQGTEAFF.

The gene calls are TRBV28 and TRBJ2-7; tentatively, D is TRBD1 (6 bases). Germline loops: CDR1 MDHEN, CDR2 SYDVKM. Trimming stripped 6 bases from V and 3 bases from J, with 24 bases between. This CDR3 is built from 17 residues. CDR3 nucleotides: TGTGCCAGCAGCTCCACGAAACACAGGGTCCATTACTACGAGCAGTACTTC. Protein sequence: CASSSTKHRVHYYEQYF.

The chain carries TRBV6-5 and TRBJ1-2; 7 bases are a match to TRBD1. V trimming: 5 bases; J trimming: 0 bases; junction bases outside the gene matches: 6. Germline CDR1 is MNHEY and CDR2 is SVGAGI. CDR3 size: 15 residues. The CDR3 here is CASSRQGPANYGYTF. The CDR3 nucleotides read TGTGCCAGCAGTAGACAGGGACCAGCTAACTATGGCTACACCTTC.

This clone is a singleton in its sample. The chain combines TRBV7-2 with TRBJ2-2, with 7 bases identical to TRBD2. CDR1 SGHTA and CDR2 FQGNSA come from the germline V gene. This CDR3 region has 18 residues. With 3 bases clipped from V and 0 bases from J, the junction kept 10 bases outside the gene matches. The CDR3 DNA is TGTGCCAGCAGCTTGAAGGGTGGCGGGGGATCGAACACCGGGGAGCTGTTTTTT. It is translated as CASSLKGGGGSNTGELFF.

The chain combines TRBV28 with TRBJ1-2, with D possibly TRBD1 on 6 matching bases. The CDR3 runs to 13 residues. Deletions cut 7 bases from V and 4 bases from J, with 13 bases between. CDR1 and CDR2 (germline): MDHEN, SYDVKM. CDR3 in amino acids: CASNPTGIYGYTF. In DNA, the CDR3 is TGTGCCAGCAACCCAACAGGGATCTATGGCTACACCTTC.

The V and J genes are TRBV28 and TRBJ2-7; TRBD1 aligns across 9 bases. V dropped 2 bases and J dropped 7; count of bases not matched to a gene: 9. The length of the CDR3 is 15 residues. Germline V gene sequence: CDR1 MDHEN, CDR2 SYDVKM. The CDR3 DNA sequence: TGTGCCAGCAGTTTAGGGGGACAGGGCGCGCCTGAGCAGTACTTC. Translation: CASSLGGQGAPEQYF. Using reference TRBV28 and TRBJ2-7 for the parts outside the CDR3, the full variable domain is DVKVTQSSRYLVKRTGEKVFLECVQDMDHENMFWYRQDPGLGLRLIYFSYDVKMKEKGDIPEGYSVSREKKERFSLILESASTNQTSMYLCASSLGGQGAPEQYFGPGTRLTVT.

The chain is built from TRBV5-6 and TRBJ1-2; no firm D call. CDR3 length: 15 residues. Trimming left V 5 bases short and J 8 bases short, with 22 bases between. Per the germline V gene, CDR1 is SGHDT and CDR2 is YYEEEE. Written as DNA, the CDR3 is TGTGCCAGCAGATACACGACTGGACGAGCGGGGGGCTACACCTTC. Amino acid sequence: CASRYTTGRAGGYTF.

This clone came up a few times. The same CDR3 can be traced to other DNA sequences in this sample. The CDR3 loop is CASSTGTSGYNEQFF. The CDR3 DNA follows: TGTGCCAGCAGCACTGGGACTAGCGGGTACAATGAGCAGTTCTTC. The rearrangement uses TRBV5-5 and TRBJ2-1; 12 bases are shared with TRBD2. Germline lookup yields CDR1 SGHKS and CDR2 YYEKEE (reference sequence). V lost 4 bases and J lost 4; bases outside the gene matches: 3. The CDR3 totals 15 residues.

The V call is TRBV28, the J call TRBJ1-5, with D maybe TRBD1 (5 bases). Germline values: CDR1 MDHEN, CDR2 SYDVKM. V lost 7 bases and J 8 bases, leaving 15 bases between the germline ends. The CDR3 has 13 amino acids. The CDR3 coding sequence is TGTGCCAGCAACCAGGACAATCCGGAGCCCCAGCATTTT. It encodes CASNQDNPEPQHF.

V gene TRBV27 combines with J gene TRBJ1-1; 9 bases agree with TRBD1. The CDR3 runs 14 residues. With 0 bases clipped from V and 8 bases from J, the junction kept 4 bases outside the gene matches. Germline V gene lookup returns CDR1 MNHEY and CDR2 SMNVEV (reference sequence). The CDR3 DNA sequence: TGTGCCAGCAGTTTATCGGGACAGGGAGGGGAAGCTTTCTTT. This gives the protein CASSLSGQGGEAFF.

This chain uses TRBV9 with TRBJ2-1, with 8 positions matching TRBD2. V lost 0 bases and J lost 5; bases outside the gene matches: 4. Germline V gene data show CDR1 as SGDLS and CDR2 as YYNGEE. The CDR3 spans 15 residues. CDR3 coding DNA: TGTGCCAGCAGCGTAGTACCGACTAGCGACAATGAGCAGTTCTTC. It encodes CASSVVPTSDNEQFF.

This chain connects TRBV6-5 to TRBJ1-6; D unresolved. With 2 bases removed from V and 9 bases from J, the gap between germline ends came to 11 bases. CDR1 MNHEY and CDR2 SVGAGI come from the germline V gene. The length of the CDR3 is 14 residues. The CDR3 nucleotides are TGTGCCAGCAGTTACAGCCCAAGGAGTTCACCCCTCCACTTT. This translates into CASSYSPRSSPLHF.

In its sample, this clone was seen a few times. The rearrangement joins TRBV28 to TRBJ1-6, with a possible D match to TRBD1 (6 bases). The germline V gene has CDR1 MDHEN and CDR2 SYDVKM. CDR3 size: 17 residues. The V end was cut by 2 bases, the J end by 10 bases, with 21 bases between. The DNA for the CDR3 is TGTGCCAGCAGTTTACCTCTCGGCGGGAGGGGGGGATCACCCCTCCACTTT. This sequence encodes CASSLPLGGRGGSPLHF.

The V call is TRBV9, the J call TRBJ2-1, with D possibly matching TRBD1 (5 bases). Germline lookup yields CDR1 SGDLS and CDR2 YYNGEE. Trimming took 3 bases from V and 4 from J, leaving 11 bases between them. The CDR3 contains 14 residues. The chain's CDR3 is CASSGGHGYNEQFF. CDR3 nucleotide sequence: TGTGCCAGCAGCGGAGGACACGGTTACAATGAGCAGTTCTTC.

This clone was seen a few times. The CDR3 sequence is CASSPFGGASNTEAFF. The CDR3 region has the DNA TGTGCCAGCAGCCCCTTCGGGGGAGCATCCAACACTGAAGCTTTCTTT. This rearrangement joins TRBV3-1 (or the pseudogene TRBV3-2) to TRBJ1-1, with a possible D match to TRBD1 (5 bases). V was trimmed by 4 bases and J by 2 bases, leaving 17 bases between them. This CDR3 is 16 amino acids long. Germline CDR1 LGHDT, CDR2 YNNKEL (reference sequence).

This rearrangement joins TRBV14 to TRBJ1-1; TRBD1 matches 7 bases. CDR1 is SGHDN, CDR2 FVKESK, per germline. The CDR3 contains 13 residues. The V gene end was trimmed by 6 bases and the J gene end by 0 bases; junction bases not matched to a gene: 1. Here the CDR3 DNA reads TGTGCCAGCAGAAGGGGGCTGAACACTGAAGCTTTCTTT. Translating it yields CASRRGLNTEAFF.

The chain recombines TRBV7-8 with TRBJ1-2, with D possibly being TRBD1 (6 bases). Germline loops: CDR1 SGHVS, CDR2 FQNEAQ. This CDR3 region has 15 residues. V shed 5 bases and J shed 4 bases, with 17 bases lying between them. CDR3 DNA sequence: TGTGCCAGCAGCCCATGGACAGAGGCGGGCTATGGCTACACCTTC. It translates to CASSPWTEAGYGYTF.

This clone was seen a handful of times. The CDR3 sequence is CATSGNERITEAFF. CDR3 coding DNA: TGTGCCACCAGTGGCAACGAGCGGATCACTGAAGCTTTCTTT. The chain couples TRBV24-1 to TRBJ1-1; D unclear. This CDR3 is built from 14 residues. Per germline, CDR1 KGHDR and CDR2 SFDVKD. Trimming left V 5 bases short and J 4 bases short, with 13 bases between.

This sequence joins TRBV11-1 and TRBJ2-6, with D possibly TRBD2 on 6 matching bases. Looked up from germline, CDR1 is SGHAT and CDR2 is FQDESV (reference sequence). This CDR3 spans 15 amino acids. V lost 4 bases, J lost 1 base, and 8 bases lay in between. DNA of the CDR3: TGTGCCAGCAGCTGGGCGGGGTCTGGGGCCAACGTCCTGACTTTC. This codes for CASSWAGSGANVLTF.

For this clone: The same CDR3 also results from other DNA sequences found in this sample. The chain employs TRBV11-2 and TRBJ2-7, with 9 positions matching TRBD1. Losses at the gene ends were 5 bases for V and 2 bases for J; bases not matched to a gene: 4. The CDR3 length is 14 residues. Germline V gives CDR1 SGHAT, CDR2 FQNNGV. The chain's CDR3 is CASSHGQGPYEQYF. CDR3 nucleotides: TGTGCCAGCAGCCACGGACAGGGGCCCTACGAGCAGTACTTC. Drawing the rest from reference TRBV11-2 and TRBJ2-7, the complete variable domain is EAGVAQSPRYKIIEKRQSVAFWCNPISGHATLYWYQQILGQGPKLLIQFQNNGVVDDSQLPKDRFSAERLKGVDSTLKIQPAKLEDSAVYLCASSHGQGPYEQYFGPGTRLTVT.

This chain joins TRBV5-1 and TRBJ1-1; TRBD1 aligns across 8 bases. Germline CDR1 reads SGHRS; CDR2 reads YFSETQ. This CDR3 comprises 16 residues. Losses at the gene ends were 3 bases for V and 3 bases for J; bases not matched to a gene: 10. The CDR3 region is CASSSRTGRRDTEAFF. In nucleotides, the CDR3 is TGCGCCAGCAGCTCTAGGACAGGGCGGAGGGACACTGAAGCTTTCTTT.

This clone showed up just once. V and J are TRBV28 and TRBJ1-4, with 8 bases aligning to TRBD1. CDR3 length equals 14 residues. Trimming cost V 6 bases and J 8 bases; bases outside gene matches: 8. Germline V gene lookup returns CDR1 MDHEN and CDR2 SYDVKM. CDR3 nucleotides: TGTGCCAGCAGGCCGCAGGGGGCCCGGGAAAAACTGTTTTTT. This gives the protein CASRPQGAREKLFF.

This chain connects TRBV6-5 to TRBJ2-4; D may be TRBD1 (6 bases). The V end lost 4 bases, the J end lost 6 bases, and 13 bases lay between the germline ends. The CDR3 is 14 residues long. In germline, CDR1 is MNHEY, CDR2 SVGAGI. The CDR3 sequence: CASSSGQPGNIQYF. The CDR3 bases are TGTGCCAGCAGTTCAGGACAGCCGGGAAACATTCAGTACTTC.

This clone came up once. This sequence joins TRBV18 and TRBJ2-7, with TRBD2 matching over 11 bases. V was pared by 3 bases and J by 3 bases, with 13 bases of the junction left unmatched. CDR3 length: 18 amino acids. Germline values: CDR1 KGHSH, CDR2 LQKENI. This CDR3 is CASSPSTSGALRGYEQYF. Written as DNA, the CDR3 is TGTGCCAGCTCACCCTCGACTAGCGGGGCCCTCAGAGGCTACGAGCAGTACTTC. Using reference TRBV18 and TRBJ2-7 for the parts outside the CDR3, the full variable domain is NAGVMQNPRHLVRRRGQEARLRCSPMKGHSHVYWYRQLPEEGLKFMVYLQKENIIDESGMPKERFSAEFPKEGPSILRIQQVVRGDSAAYFCASSPSTSGALRGYEQYFGPGTRLTVT.

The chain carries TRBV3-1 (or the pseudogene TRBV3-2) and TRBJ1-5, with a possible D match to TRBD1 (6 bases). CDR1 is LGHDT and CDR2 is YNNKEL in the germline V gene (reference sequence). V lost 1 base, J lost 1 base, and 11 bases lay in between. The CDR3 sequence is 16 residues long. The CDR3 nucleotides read TGTGCCAGCAGCCAAGGAGGGGGTGGGAGCAATCAGCCCCAGCATTTT. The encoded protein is CASSQGGGGSNQPQHF.

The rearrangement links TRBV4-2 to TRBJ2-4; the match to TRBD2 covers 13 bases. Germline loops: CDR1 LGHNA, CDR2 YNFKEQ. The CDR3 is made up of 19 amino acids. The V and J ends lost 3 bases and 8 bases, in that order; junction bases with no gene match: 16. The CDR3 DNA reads TGTGCCAGCAGCCAGGACACTAGCGGGGGGGCGGTAAGGTTGGACATTCAGTACTTC. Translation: CASSQDTSGGAVRLDIQYF.

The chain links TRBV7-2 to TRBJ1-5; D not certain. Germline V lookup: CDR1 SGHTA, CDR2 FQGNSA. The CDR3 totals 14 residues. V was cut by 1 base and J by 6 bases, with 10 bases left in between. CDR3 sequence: CASSLGGAAQPQHF. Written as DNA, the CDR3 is TGTGCCAGCAGCTTAGGTGGCGCGGCTCAGCCCCAGCATTTT. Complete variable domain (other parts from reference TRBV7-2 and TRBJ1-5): GAGVSQSPSNKVTEKGKDVELRCDPISGHTALYWYRQSLGQGLEFLIYFQGNSAPDKSGLPSDRFSAERTGGSVSTLTIQRTQQEDSAVYLCASSLGGAAQPQHFGDGTRLSIL.

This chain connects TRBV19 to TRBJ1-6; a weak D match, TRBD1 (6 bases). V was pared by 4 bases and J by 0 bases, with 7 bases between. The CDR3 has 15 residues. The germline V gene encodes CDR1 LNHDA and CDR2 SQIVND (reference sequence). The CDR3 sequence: CASSKGGSYNSPLHF. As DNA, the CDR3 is TGTGCCAGTAGTAAAGGGGGCTCCTATAATTCACCCCTCCACTTT.

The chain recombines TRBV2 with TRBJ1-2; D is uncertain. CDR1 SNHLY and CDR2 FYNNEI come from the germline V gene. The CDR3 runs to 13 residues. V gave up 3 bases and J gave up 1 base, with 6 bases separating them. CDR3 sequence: CASSEEINYGYTF. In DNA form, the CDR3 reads TGTGCCAGCAGTGAGGAGATTAACTATGGCTACACCTTC.